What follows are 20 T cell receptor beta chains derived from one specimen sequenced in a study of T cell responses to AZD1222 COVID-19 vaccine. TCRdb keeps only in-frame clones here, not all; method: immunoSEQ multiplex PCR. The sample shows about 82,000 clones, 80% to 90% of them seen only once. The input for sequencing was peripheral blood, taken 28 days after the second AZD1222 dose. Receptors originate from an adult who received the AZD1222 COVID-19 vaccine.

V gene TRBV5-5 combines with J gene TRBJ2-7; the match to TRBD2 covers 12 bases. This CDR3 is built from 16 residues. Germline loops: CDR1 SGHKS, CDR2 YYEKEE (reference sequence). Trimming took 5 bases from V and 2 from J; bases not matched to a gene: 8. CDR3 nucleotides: TGTGCCAGCAGTCCCGGACTAGCGGGACGGCCCTACGAGCAGTACTTC. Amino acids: CASSPGLAGRPYEQYF.

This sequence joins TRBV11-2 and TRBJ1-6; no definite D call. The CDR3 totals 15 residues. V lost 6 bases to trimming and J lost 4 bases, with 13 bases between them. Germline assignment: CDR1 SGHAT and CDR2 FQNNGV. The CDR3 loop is CASSPLAGYNSPLHF. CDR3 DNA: TGTGCCAGCAGTCCTCTAGCGGGTTATAATTCACCCCTCCACTTT.

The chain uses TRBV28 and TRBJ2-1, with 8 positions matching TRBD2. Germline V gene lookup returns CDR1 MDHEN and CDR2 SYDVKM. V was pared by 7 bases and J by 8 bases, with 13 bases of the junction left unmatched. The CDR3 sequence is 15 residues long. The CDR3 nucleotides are TGTGCCAGCATCAAGCGGGAGAGTAATACGGATGAGCAGTTCTTC. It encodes CASIKRESNTDEQFF.

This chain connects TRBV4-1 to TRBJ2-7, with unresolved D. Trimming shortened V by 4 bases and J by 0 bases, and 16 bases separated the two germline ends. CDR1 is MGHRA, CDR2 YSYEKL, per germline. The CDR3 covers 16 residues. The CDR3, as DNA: TGCGCCAGCAGCCCCCGGCTAGTTTTGGTCTCCTACGAGCAGTACTTC. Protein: CASSPRLVLVSYEQYF.

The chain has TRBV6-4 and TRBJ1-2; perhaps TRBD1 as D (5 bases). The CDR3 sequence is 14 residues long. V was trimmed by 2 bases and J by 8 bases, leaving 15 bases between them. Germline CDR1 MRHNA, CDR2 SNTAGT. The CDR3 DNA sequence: TGTGCCAGCAGTGACGGTTCGGGGGTCGGAGGCTACACCTTC. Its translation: CASSDGSGVGGYTF.

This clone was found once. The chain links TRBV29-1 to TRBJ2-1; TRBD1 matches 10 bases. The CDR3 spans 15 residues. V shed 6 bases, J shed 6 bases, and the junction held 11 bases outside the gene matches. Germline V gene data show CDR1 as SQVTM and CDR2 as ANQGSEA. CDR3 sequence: CSVKTGQGPPNEQFF. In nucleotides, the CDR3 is TGCAGCGTGAAAACGGGACAGGGGCCCCCCAATGAGCAGTTCTTC.

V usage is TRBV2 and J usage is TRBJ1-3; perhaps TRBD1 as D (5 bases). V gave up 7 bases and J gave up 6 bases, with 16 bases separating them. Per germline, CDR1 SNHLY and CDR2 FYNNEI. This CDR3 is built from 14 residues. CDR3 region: CASKSQGTLNTIYF. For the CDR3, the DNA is TGTGCCAGCAAGAGTCAGGGAACTTTAAACACCATATATTTT.

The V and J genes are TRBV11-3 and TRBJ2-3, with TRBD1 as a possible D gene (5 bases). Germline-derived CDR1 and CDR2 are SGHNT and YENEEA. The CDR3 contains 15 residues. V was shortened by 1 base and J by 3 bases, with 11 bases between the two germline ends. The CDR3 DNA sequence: TGTGCCAGCAGCTTAGGTGGGGCCGGGACAGATACGCAGTATTTT. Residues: CASSLGGAGTDTQYF.

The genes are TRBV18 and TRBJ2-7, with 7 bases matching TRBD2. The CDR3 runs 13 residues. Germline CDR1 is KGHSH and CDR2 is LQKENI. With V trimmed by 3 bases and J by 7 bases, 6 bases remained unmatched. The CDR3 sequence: CASSPGAGREQYF. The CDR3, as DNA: TGTGCCAGCTCACCGGGAGCGGGAAGGGAGCAGTACTTC.

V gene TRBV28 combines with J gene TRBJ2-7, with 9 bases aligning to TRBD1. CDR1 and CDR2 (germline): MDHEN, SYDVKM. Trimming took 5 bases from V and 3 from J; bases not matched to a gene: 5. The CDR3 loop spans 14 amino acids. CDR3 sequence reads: CASSQQGAHYEQYF. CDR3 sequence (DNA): TGTGCCAGCAGTCAACAGGGGGCACACTACGAGCAGTACTTC.

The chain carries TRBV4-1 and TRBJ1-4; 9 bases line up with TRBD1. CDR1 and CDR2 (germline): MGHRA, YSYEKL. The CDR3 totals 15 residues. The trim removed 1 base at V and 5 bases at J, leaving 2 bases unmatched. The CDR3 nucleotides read TGCGCCAGCAGCCAAGTAGGGACAGGGAATGAAAAACTGTTTTTT. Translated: CASSQVGTGNEKLFF.

In DNA, the CDR3 is TGTGCCAGCAGCTCAACCCCACAGGGGGCGATCTATGGCTACACCTTC. This sequence encodes CASSSTPQGAIYGYTF. The V call is TRBV7-2, the J call TRBJ1-2, with TRBD1 matching 9 bases. Losses at the gene ends were 4 bases for V and 4 bases for J; bases not matched to a gene: 10. Per the germline V gene, CDR1 is SGHTA and CDR2 is FQGNSA. This CDR3 has 16 amino acids.

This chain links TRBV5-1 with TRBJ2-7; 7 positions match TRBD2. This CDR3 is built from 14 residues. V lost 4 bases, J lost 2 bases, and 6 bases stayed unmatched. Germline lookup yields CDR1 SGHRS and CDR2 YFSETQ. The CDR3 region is CASSLARGAYEQYF. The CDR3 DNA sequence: TGCGCCAGCAGCCTGGCACGGGGGGCCTACGAGCAGTACTTC.

CDR3 amino acids: CASSFDRFSYEQYF. The CDR3 DNA reads as TGTGCCAGCAGCTTCGACAGGTTCTCCTACGAGCAGTACTTC. V usage is TRBV7-2 and J usage is TRBJ2-7; TRBD1 is a possible D gene (6 bases). Germline CDR1 SGHTA, CDR2 FQGNSA. V lost 3 bases and J lost 0, with 9 bases in between. This CDR3 region has 14 residues.

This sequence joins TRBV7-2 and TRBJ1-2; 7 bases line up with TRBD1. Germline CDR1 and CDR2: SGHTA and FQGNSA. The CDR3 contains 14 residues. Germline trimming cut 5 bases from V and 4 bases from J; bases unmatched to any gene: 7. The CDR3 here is CASSEGAVTYGYTF. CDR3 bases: TGTGCCAGCAGCGAGGGGGCCGTGACCTATGGCTACACCTTC.

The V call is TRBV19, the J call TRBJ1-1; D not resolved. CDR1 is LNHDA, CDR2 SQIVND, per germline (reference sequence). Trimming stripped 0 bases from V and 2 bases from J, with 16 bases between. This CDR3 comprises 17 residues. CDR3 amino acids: CASSIERGHYKNTEAFF. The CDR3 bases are TGTGCCAGTAGTATAGAACGCGGTCACTATAAAAACACTGAAGCTTTCTTT.

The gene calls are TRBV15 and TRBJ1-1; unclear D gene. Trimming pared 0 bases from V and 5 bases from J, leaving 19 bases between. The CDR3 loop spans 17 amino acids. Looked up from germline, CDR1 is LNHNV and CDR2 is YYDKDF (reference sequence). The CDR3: CATSREWREGWRTEAFF. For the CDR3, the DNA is TGTGCCACCAGCAGAGAGTGGAGGGAGGGATGGAGGACTGAAGCTTTCTTT. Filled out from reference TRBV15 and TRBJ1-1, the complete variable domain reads DAMVIQNPRYQVTQFGKPVTLSCSQTLNHNVMYWYQQKSSQAPKLLFHYYDKDFNNEADTPDNFQSRRPNTSFCFLDIRSPGLGDTAMYLCATSREWREGWRTEAFFGQGTRLTVV.

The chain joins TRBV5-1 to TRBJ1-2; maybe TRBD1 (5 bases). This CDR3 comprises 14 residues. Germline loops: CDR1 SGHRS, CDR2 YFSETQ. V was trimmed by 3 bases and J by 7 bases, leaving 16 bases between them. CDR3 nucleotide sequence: TGCGCCAGCAGCTCCCTGGAAGGGGTAGGTGGCTACACCTTC. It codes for CASSSLEGVGGYTF.

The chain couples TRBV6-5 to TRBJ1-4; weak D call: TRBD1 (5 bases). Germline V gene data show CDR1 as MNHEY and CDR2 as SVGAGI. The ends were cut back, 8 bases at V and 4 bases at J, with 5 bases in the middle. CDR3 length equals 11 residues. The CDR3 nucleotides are TGTGCCAGCGGGGGTAATGAAAAACTGTTTTTT. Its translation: CASGGNEKLFF.

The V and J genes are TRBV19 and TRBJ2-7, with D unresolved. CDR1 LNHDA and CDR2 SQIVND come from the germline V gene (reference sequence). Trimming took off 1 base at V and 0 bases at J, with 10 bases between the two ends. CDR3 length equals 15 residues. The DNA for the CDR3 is TGTGCCAGTAGTATAGGGCCGGGCCGCTCCTACGAGCAGTACTTC. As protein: CASSIGPGRSYEQYF.